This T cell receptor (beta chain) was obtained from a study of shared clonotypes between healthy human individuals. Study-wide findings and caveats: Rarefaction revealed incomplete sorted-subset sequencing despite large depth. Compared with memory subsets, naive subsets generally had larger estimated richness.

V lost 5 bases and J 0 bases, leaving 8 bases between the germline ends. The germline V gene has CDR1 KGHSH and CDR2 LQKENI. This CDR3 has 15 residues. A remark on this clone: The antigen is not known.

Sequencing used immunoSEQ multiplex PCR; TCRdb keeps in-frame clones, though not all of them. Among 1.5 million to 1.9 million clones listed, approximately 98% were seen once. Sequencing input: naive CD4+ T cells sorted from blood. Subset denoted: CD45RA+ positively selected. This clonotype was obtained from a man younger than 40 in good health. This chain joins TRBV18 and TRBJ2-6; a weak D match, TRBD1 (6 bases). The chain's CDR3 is CASSNRDSGANVLTF. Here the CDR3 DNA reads TGTGCCAGCTCAAACAGGGACTCTGGGGCCAACGTCCTGACTTTC.